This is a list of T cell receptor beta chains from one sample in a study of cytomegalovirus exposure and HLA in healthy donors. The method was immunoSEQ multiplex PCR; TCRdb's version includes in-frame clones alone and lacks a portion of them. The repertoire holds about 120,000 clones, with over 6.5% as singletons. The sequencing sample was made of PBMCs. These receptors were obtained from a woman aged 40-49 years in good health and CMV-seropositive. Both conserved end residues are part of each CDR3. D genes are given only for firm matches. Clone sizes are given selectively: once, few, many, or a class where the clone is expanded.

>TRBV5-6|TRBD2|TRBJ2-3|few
TGTGCCAGCAGCTTGGCCACTAGCGGGGGGTTTACAGATACGCAGTATTTT
CASSLATSGGFTDTQYF
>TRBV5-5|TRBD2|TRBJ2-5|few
TGTGCCACCGGTCTAGCGGGGGGACAAGAGACCCAGTACTTC
CATGLAGGQETQYF
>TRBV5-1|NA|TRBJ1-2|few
TGCGCCAGCAGCTTGGAGGGCAGGGTGATGGATGGCTACACCTTC
CASSLEGRVMDGYTF
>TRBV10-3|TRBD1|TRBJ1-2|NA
TGTGCCATCAGTGTAGGACAGGGCGGCTATGGCTACACCTTC
CAISVGQGGYGYTF
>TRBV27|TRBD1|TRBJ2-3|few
TGTGCCAGCAGTCAAACGGGACAGGGGATATCAAATACGCAGTATTTT
CASSQTGQGISNTQYF
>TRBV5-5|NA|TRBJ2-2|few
TGTGCCAGCAGCTTGGGGACACCGGGTCACGGGGAGCTGTTTTTT
CASSLGTPGHGELFF
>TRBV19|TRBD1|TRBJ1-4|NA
TGTGCCAGTAGACCTACGCCGGGACAGGGGGTTGAAAAACTGTTTTTT
CASRPTPGQGVEKLFF
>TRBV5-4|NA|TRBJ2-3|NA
TGTGCCAGCAGACCTCAGGGCGGAGATACGCAGTATTTT
CASRPQGGDTQYF
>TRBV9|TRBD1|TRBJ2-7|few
TGTGCCAGCAGCGCACTGACAGGGCCCTACGAGCAGTACTTC
CASSALTGPYEQYF
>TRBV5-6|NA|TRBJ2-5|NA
TGTGCCAGCAGCACCTGGGGAGCCGGGGGAGAGCAAGAGACCCAGTACTTC
CASSTWGAGGEQETQYF
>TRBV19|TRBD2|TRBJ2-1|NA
TGTGCCAGTAGTACCCCCCGGACTAGCGGAGGAGCCTACAATGAGCAGTTCTTC
CASSTPRTSGGAYNEQFF
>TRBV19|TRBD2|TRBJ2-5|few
TGTGCCAGTAGTATCGGGACTAGCGGGGGGCAAGAGACCCAGTACTTC
CASSIGTSGGQETQYF
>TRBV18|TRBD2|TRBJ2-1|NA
TGTGCCAGCTCACCATCGGGGGGGCTCAGAGATGAGCAGTTCTTC
CASSPSGGLRDEQFF
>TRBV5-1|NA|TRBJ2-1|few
TGCGCCAGTAGTAGAGACAATGAGCAGTTCTTC
CASSRDNEQFF
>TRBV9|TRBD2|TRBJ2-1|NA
TGTGCCAGCAGCTCAAGGACTAGCGCCTCCTACAATGAGCAGTTCTTC
CASSSRTSASYNEQFF
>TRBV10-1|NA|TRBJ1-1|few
TGCGCCAGCAGTGAAGGGGGAGCAACTGAAGCTTTCTTT
CASSEGGATEAFF
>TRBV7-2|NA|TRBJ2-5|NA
TGTGCCAGCAGCTTAGTTGGTGGCGGGGCCCAAGAGACCCAGTACTTC
CASSLVGGGAQETQYF
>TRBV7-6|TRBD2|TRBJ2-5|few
TGTGCCAGCACCGTGACTAGCGGGGGGGCCTGGGAGACCCAGTACTTC
CASTVTSGGAWETQYF
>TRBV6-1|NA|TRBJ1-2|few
TGTGCCAGCAGCGACAGGAACTATGGCTACACCTTC
CASSDRNYGYTF
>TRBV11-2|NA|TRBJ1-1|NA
TGTGCCAGCAGCTTATCTTTCATCGGCGGACAGACTTTCTTT
CASSLSFIGGQTFF
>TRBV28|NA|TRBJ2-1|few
TGTGCCAGCAGTTTGGCCGGGACACCGAGCTCCTACAATGAGCAGTTCTTC
CASSLAGTPSSYNEQFF
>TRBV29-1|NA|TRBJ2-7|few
TGCAGCGTTGAAGTGGGAGGTCTATACTCCTACGAGCAGTACTTC
CSVEVGGLYSYEQYF
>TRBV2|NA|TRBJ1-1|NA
TGTGCCAGCAGTGAATTCGGGGGAGGGATGGCAAATGAAGCTTTCTTT
CASSEFGGGMANEAFF
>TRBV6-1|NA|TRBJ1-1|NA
TGTGCCAGCAGTCCCCCAGGGTGGAACACTGAAGCTTTCTTT
CASSPPGWNTEAFF
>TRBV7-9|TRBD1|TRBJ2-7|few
TGTGCCAGTGACAGGGGTACCTACGAGCAGTACTTC
CASDRGTYEQYF
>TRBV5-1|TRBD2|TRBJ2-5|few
TGCGCCAGCAGCTTGGGAGCTAGCGGGAGGTACCAAGAGACCCAGTACTTC
CASSLGASGRYQETQYF
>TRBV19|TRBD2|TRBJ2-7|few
TGTGCCAGTAGTACCGCGGACGCGACTAGCGGGGGAGGCGAGCAGTACTTC
CASSTADATSGGGEQYF
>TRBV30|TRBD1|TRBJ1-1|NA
TGTGCCTGGAGTGTACTGACAGGGGGCACTGAAGCTTTCTTT
CAWSVLTGGTEAFF
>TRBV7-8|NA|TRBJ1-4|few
TGTGCCAGCAGCTCCAGGGTGGCAAGAGAAAAACTGTTTTTT
CASSSRVAREKLFF
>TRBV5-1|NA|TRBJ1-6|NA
TGCGCCAGCAGCTCCCGCCCGGGACTTAATTCACCCCTCCACTTT
CASSSRPGLNSPLHF
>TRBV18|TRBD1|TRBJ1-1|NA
TGTGCCAGCTCACCAGGGACAGGGAAGGCTGAAGCTTTCTTT
CASSPGTGKAEAFF
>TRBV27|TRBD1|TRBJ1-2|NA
TGTGCCAGCAGTTTAGAAGGGGGCTCATTCTATGGCTACACCTTC
CASSLEGGSFYGYTF
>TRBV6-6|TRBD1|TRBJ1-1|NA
TGTGCCAGCAGTTCGGACAGGGGAAACACTGAAGCTTTCTTT
CASSSDRGNTEAFF
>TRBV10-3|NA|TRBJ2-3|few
TGTGCCATCAGGGAAGCAGAGGGCACAGATACGCAGTATTTT
CAIREAEGTDTQYF
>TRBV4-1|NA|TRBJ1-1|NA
TGCGCCAGCAGGAGGGGGGAGGGGAACACTGAAGCTTTCTTT
CASRRGEGNTEAFF
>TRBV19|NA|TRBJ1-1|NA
TGTGCCAGTAGGGCGGGGGGCTTTACTGAAGCTTTCTTT
CASRAGGFTEAFF
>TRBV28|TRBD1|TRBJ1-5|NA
TGTGCCAGCAGTTTAACAGGGGCCCATCAGCCCCAGCATTTT
CASSLTGAHQPQHF
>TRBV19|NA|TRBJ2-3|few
TGTGCCAGTAGTATGGCGCGCGGATATTTTAGCACAGATACGCAGTATTTT
CASSMARGYFSTDTQYF
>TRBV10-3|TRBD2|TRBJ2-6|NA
TGTGCCATCAGGGTTAGTAGCGGGGCCAACTCTGGGGCCAACGTCCTGACTTTC
CAIRVSSGANSGANVLTF
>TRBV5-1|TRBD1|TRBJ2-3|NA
TGCGCCAGCAGCTTGGATTTCAGGGGGACCACAGATACGCAGTATTTT
CASSLDFRGTTDTQYF
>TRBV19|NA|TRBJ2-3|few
TGTGCCAGTAGTGGGCGAGGGAAAGGTACAGATACGCAGTATTTT
CASSGRGKGTDTQYF
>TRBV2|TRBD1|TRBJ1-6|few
TGTGCCAGCAGTGTACAGGGGATTCTGAATTCACCCCTCCACTTT
CASSVQGILNSPLHF
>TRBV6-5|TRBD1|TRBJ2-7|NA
TGTGCCAGCAGAGCCGGGACAGGGGAACCCGAGCAGTACTTC
CASRAGTGEPEQYF
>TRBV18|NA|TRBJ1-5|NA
TGTGCCAGCTCACCCCGGCAGGAGGGTCAGCCCCAGCATTTT
CASSPRQEGQPQHF
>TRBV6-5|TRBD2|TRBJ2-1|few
TGTGCCAGCAGTTACTCGTCTAGCGGGGGGGTTTATGAGCAGTTCTTC
CASSYSSSGGVYEQFF
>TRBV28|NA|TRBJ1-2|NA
TGTGTCAGCAGTTCACCACCAGAAGACTATGGCTACACCTTC
CVSSSPPEDYGYTF
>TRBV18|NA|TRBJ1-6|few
TGTGCCAGCTCACCAGGACAACTCTATAATTCACCCCTCCACTTT
CASSPGQLYNSPLHF
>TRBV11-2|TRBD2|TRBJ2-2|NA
TGTGCCAGCAGCCCTAGCGGGGGCTTGGGGGAGCTGTTTTTT
CASSPSGGLGELFF
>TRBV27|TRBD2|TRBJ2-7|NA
TGTGCCAGCATCTTGACTAGCGGGGCAACCTACGAGCAGTACTTC
CASILTSGATYEQYF
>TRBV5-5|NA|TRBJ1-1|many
TGTGCCAGCAGCCATCCCGGGGGGGCGGACACTGAAGCTTTCTTT
CASSHPGGADTEAFF
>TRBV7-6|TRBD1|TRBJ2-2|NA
TGTGCCAGCAGCCCCAGACAGGGAACCGGGGAGCTGTTTTTT
CASSPRQGTGELFF
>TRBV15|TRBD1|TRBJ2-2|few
TGTGCCACCAGCCCCAGGGCGACAGGGGGAAGTTCGAACACCGGGGAGCTGTTTTTT
CATSPRATGGSSNTGELFF
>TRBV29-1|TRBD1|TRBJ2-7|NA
TGCAGCGTGGAGACAGGGGTGGAGGCCTACGAGCAGTACTTC
CSVETGVEAYEQYF
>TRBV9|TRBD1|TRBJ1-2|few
TGTGCCAGCAGCTTCCAGGCCGGGACAGCACGTATCAACTATGGCTACACCTTC
CASSFQAGTARINYGYTF
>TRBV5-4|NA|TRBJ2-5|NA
TGTGCCAGCAGCTTGGAGGGGCAAAGCCAGGAGACCCAGTACTTC
CASSLEGQSQETQYF
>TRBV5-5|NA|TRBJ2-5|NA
TGTGCCAGCAGGGCTAGGAACCAAGAGACCCAGTACTTC
CASRARNQETQYF
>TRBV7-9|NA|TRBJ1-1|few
TGTGCCAGCAGCTTAGACATGAACACTGAAGCTTTCTTT
CASSLDMNTEAFF
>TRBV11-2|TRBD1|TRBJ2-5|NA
TGTGCCAGCAGCTTAGCAGGGACAGGGATTTGGGAGACCCAGTACTTC
CASSLAGTGIWETQYF
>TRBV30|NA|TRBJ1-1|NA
TGTGCCTGGAGTCGAGGTGAGGGGCGCGAGGGGGAGGCTTTCTTT
CAWSRGEGREGEAFF
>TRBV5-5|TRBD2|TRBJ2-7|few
TGTGCCAGCAGCTTTGGCGGGGGAGATTACGAGCAGTACTTC
CASSFGGGDYEQYF